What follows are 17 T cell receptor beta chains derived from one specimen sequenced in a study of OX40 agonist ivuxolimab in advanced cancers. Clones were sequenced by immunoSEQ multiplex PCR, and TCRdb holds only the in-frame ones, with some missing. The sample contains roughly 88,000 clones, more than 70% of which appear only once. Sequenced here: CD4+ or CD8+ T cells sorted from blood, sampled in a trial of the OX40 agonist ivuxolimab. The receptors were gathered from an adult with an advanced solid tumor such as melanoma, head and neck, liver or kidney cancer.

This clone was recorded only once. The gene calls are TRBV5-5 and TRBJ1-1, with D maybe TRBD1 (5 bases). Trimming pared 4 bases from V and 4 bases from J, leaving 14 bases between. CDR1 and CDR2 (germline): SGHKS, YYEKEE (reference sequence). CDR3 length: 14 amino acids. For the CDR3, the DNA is TGTGCCAGCAGCACATACCAGGGAGGCACTGAAGCTTTCTTT. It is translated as CASSTYQGGTEAFF. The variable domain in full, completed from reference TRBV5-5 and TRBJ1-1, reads DAGVTQSPTHLIKTRGQQVTLRCSPISGHKSVSWYQQVLGQGPQFIFQYYEKEERGRGNFPDRFSARQFPNYSSELNVNALLLGDSALYLCASSTYQGGTEAFFGQGTRLTVV.

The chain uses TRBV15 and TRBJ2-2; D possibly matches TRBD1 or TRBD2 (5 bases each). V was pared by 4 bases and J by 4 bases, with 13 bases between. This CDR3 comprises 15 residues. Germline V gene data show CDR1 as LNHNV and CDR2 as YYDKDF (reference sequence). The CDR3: CATSNQGRSTGELFF. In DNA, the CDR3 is TGTGCCACCAGCAATCAGGGACGGAGCACCGGGGAGCTGTTTTTT.

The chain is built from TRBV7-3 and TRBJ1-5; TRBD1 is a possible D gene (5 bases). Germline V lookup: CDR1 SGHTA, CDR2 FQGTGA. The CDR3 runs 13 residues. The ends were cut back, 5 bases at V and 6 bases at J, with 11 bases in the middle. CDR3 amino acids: CASSEGGGQPQHF. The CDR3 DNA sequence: TGTGCCAGCAGCGAGGGTGGGGGTCAGCCCCAGCATTTT.

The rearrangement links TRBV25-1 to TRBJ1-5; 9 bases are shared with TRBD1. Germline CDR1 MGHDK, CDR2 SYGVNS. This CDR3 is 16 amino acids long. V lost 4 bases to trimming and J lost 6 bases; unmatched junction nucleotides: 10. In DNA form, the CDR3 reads TGTGCCAGCAGTGCCGCCGCCGGGACAGGGATTCAGCCCCAGCATTTT. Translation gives CASSAAAGTGIQPQHF.

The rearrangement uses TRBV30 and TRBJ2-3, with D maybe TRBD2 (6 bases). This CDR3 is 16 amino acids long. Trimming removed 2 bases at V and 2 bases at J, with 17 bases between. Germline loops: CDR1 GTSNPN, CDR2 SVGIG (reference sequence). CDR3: CAWSRGLQGSTDTQYF. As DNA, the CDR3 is TGTGCCTGGAGTAGGGGACTTCAGGGCTCCACAGATACGCAGTATTTT.

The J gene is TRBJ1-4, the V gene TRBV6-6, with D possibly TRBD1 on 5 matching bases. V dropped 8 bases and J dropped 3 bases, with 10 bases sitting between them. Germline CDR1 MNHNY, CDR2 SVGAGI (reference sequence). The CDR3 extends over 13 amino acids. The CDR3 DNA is TGTGCCAGCCGCGGGACTGCTAATGAAAAACTGTTTTTT. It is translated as CASRGTANEKLFF.

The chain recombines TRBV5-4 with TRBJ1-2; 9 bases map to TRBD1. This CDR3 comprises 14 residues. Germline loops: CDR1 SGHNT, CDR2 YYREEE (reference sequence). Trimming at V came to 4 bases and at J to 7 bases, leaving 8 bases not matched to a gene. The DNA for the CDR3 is TGTGCCAGCAGCCGGGGACAGGGAGAGGGTGGCTACACCTTC. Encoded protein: CASSRGQGEGGYTF.

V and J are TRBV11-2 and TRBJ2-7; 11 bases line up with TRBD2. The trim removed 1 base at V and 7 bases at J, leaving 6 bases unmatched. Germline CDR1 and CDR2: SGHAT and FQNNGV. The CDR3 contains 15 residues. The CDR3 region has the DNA TGTGCCAGCAGCTTAGTGGGACTAGCGGCGGGAGAGCAGTACTTC. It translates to CASSLVGLAAGEQYF.

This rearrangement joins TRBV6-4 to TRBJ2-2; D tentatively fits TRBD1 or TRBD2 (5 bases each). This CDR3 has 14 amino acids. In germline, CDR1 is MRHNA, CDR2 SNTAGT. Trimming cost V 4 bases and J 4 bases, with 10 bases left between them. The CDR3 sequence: CASSVSGTTGELFF. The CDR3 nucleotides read TGTGCCAGCAGTGTTTCGGGGACCACCGGGGAGCTGTTTTTT.

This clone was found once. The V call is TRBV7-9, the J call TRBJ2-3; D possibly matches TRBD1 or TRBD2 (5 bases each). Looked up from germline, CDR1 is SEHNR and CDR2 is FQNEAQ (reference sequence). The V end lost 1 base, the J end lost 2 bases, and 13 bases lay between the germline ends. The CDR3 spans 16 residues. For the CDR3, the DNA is TGTGCCAGCAGCTTAGGAGGGGTAGGTCCCACAGATACGCAGTATTTT. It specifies CASSLGGVGPTDTQYF.

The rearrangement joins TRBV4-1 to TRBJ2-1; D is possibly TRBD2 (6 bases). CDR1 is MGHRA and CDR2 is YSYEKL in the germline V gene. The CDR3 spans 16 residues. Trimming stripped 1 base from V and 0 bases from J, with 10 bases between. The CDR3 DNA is TGCGCCAGCAGCCAAGCAGAGGGACTCTCCTACAATGAGCAGTTCTTC. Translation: CASSQAEGLSYNEQFF.

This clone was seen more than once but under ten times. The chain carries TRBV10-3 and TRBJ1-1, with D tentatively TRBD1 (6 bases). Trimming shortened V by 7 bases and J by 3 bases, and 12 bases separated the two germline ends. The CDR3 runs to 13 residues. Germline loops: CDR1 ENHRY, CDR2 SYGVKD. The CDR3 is CAIKRDMDTEAFF. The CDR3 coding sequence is TGTGCCATCAAGAGGGACATGGACACTGAAGCTTTCTTT.

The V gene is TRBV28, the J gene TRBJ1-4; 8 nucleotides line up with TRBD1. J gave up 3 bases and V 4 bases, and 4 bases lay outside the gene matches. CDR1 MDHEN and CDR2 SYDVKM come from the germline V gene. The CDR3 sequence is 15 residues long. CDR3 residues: CASSSGDRPNEKLFF. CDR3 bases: TGTGCCAGCAGTTCCGGGGACAGGCCTAATGAAAAACTGTTTTTT.

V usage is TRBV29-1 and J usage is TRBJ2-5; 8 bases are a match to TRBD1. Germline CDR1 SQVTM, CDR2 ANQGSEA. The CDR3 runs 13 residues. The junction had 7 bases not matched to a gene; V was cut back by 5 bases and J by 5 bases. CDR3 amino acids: CSVKQGAGETQYF. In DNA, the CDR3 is TGCAGCGTTAAGCAGGGGGCAGGGGAGACCCAGTACTTC.

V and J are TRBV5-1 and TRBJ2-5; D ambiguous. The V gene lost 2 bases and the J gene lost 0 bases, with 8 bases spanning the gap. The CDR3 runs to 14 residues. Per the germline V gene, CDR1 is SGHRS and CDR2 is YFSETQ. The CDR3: CASSLSGYQETQYF. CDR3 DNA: TGCGCCAGCAGCTTATCAGGATACCAAGAGACCCAGTACTTC. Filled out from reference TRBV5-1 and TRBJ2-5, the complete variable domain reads KAGVTQTPRYLIKTRGQQVTLSCSPISGHRSVSWYQQTPGQGLQFLFEYFSETQRNKGNFPGRFSGRQFSNSRSEMNVSTLELGDSALYLCASSLSGYQETQYFGPGTRLLVL.

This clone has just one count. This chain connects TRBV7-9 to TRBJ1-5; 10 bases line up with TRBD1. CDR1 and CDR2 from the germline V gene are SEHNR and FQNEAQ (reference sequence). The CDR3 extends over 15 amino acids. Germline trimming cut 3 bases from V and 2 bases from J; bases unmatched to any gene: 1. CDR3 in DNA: TGTGCCAGCAGCTTGGGGACAGGGGGCAATCAGCCCCAGCATTTT. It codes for CASSLGTGGNQPQHF.

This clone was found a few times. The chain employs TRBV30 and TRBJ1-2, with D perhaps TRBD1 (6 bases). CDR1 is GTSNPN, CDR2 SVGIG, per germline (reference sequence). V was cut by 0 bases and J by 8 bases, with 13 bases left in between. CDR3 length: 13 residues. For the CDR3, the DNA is TGTGCCTGGAGTGTGAACAGGGATGGCGGCTACACCTTC. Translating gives CAWSVNRDGGYTF. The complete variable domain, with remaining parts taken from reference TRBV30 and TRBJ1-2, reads SQTIHQWPATLVQPVGSPLSLECTVEGTSNPNLYWYRQAAGRGLQLLFYSVGIGQISSEVPQNLSASRPQDRQFILSSKKLLLSDSGFYLCAWSVNRDGGYTFGSGTRLTVV.